This T cell receptor beta chain was recovered during a study of T-cell memory formation after mild COVID-19. This clonotype turned up a few times. Its antigen is unknown. CDR1 is SEHNR and CDR2 is FQNEAQ in the germline V gene (reference sequence). V shed 5 bases and J 4 bases; nucleotides not matched to a gene: 4. The CDR3 covers 13 residues. The TCR alpha and TCR beta cDNA libraries, bearing sample barcodes and UMIs, were generated by 5'RACE using constant-segment primers. One entry per CDR3 protein, called by TCRdb with MiXCR from the 5' RACE reads. The repertoire holds 250,000 to 300,000 distinct CDR3 sequences, with about 16% as singletons. Regarding the study as a whole: Contracting clones from day 15 to 85 showed balanced CD4/CD8; later expanders favored CD4+.

This TCR derives from a man aged 18 to 30 who had mild COVID-19 (a few samples of this study predate the infection). Cell type and time point are not known. The sequenced sample was PBMCs or a T cell subset sorted from them (not recorded which). This rearrangement joins TRBV7-9 to TRBJ2-5, with 7 bases lining up with TRBD1. The CDR3 nucleotides read TGTGCCAGCAGCCAAGGGACAGTAGAGACCCAGTACTTC. Residues: CASSQGTVETQYF.